This T cell receptor (beta chain) came from a study of radiotherapy plus CTLA-4 blockade in lung cancer. General study findings and limits: TCR clones of tumor origin grew in blood after radiotherapy plus ipilimumab.

The study treated chemo-refractory metastatic non-small-cell lung cancer patients with focal radiation plus ipilimumab CTLA-4 blockade. Sequenced by immunoSEQ multiplex PCR; TCRdb stores in-frame clones only, minus some. The top ten clones hold 35% to 50% of a sample with over 60,000 clones, around 87% of them seen once. Points on this clone: Its antigen remains unknown.

This CDR3 has 14 residues. Trimming shortened V by 4 bases and J by 1 base, and 10 bases separated the two germline ends. Germline CDR1 and CDR2: SGHTA and FQGNSA. The source is a human donor with non-small cell lung cancer that progressed on radiotherapy plus ipilimumab. Source: peripheral blood, taken from a patient treated with radiotherapy plus ipilimumab. The V gene is TRBV7-2, the J gene TRBJ1-1, with unresolved D. CDR3: CASSSRKGNTEAFF. The DNA for the CDR3 is TGTGCCAGCAGCTCGAGGAAAGGGAACACTGAAGCTTTCTTT.